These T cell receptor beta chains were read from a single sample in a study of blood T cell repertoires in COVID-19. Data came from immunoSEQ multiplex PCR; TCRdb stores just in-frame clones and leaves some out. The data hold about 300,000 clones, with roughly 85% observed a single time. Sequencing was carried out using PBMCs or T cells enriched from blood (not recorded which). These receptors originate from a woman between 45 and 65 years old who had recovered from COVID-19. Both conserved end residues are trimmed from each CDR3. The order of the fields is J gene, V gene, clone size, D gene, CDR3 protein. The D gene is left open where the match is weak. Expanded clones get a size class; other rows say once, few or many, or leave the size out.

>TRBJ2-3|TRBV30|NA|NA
AWTLTDTQY
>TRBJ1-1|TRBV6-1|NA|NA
ASSEDYRGFGTEAF
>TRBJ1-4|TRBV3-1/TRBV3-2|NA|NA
ASSPREGWGEKLF
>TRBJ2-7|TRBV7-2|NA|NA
ASSPGVAEYEQY
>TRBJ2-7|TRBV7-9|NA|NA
ASSPREGAYEQY
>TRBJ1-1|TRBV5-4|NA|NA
ASSDNWVTEAF
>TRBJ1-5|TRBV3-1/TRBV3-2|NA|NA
ASSQWEGNQPQH
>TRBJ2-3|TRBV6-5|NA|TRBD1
ASSRDRVVRDTQY
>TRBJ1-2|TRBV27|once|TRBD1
ACSRGQGEDGYT
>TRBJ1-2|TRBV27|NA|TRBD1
ASRDRGRSGYT
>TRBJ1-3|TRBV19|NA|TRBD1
ASSIKWDSGNTIY
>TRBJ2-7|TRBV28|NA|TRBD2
ASSFGRAGGAYEQY
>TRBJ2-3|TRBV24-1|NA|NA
ATRTGTDTQY
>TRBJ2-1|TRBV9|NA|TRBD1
ASSGVGQSNEQF
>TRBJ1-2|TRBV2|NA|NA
ASSAVGGAGGYT
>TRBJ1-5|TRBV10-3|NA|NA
AISGRDQAQPQH
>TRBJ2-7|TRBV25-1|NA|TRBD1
ASSRGQGAYEQY
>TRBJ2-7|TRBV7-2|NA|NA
ASSFGGSYEQY
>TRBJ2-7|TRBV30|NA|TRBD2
AWSEGLAGGFFPYEQY
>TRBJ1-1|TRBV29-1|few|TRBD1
SGSRGSVNTEAF
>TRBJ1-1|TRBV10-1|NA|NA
ASSESYGRGYEAF
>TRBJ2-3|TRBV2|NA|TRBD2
ASPQRGSYTDTQY
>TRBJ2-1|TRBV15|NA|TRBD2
ATSRDYREGRSYNEQF
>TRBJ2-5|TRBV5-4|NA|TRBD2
ASSSKSVAGRETQY
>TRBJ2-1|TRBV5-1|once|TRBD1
ASSLVSETGGSYNEQF
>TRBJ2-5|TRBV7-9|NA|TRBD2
ASTPGTSGDQETQY
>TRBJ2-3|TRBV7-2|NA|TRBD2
ASSPQSGMTDTQY
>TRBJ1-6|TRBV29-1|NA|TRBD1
SVLTGANNSPLH
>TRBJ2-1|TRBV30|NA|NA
AWSVGAARWGSYNEQF
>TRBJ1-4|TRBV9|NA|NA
ASSVGGDNEKLF
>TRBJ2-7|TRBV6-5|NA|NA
ASIQLETYEQY
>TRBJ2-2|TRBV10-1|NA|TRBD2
ASSPSGSVGELF
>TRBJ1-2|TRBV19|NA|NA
ASSILRANYGYT
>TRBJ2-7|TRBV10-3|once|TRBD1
AISGSDRSSYEQY
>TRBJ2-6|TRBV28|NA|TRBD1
ASVPAGTGISGANVLT
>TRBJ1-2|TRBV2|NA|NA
ASTRQDQYGYT
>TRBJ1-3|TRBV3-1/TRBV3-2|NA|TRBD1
ASSQRTGGPSGNTIY
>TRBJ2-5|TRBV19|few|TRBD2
ASSIDFSLIAGEQETQY
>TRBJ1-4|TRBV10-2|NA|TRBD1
ASSVGQGAGNEKLF
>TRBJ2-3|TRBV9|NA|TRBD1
ASSVETGFGGTQY
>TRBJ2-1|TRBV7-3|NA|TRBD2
ASSIAGGINEQF
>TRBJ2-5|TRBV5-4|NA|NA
ASSLARARARTQY
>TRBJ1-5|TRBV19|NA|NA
ASSPRGHNQPQH
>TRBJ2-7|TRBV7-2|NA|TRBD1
ASSWTGGDYEQY
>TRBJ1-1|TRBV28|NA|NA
ASSLLSVMNTEAF
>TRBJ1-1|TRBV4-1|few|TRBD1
ASSQEGDRGIRNTEAF
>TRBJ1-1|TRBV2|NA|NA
ASSEIGRGRTF
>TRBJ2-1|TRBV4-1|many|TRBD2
ASSQPSGGRGRSSYNEQF
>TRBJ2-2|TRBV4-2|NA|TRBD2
ASSPRVGLGSTGELF
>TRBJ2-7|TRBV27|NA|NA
ATRDILGTYEQY
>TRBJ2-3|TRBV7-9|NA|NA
ASSLPDTQY
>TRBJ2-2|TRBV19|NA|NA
ASSIVGRNTGELF
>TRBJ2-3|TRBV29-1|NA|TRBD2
SLGLAGGTDTQY
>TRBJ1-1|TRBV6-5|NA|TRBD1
ASRRDRMNTEAF
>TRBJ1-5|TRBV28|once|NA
ASSLLRVGGGNQPQH
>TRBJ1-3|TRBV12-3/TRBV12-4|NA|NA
ASSLRNTIY
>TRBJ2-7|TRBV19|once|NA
ASSNLAGYEQY
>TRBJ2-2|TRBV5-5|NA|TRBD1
ASSLRTGWTLGELF
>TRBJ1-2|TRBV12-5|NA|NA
ASGLDGGLYGYT